Each of the 8 T cell receptor beta chains below was sequenced from the same sample in a study of T cells in tuberculosis. Clones were sequenced by immunoSEQ multiplex PCR, and TCRdb holds only the in-frame ones, with some missing. The sample yields over 40,000 clones, 95% seen once. Sequencing was done on a sample of PBMCs. These receptors were collected from a donor between 5 and 29 years old with latent tuberculosis or without tuberculosis infection.

The chain recombines TRBV18 with TRBJ1-5; 10 bases line up with TRBD1. Germline V CDR1 and CDR2: KGHSH, LQKENI. After removal of 3 bases from V and 2 bases from J, the junction contained 4 bases not matched to a gene. This CDR3 comprises 16 residues. The CDR3 DNA reads TGTGCCAGCTCACCTACCGGGACAGGGGGCAATCAGCCCCAGCATTTT. It specifies CASSPTGTGGNQPQHF.

This clone occurred once. The chain is built from TRBV7-9 and TRBJ2-5, with 7 nucleotides matching TRBD1. Looked up from germline, CDR1 is SEHNR and CDR2 is FQNEAQ (reference sequence). This CDR3 spans 17 amino acids. The ends lost 6 bases at V and 1 base at J; junction bases unmatched: 14. CDR3 sequence reads: CASSLQTPDRSQETQYF. The CDR3 nucleotides read TGTGCCAGCAGTTTACAAACGCCGGACAGGTCCCAAGAGACCCAGTACTTC. The full variable domain, in which reference TRBV7-9 and TRBJ2-5 provide the parts outside the CDR3, is DTGVSQNPRHKITKRGQNVTFRCDPISEHNRLYWYRQTLGQGPEFLTYFQNEAQLEKSRLLSDRFSAERPKGSFSTLEIQRTEQGDSAMYLCASSLQTPDRSQETQYFGPGTRLLVL.

The chain couples TRBV19 to TRBJ1-6; TRBD1 matches 8 bases. J lost 0 bases, V lost 5 bases, and 9 bases had no gene match. This CDR3 spans 18 amino acids. The germline gives CDR1 LNHDA, CDR2 SQIVND (reference sequence). The CDR3 spells CASSAGTGGSSYNSPLHF. The CDR3 DNA follows: TGTGCCAGTAGTGCAGGGACAGGTGGAAGCTCCTATAATTCACCCCTCCACTTT.

J is TRBJ1-1 and V is TRBV4-3; possible D gene TRBD1, 5 bases. The CDR3 sequence is 15 residues long. CDR1 and CDR2 from the germline V gene are LGHNA and YSLEER. The V end lost 1 base, the J end lost 7 bases, and 16 bases lay between the germline ends. The DNA for the CDR3 is TGCGCCAGCAGCCAAGGCGGAGGGGAGTATGGTGAAGCTTTCTTT. Translation: CASSQGGGEYGEAFF.

The chain recombines TRBV6-6 with TRBJ2-3; D perhaps matches TRBD2 (5 bases). The length of the CDR3 is 14 residues. The germline V gene encodes CDR1 MNHNY and CDR2 SVGAGI (reference sequence). The V and J ends lost 6 bases and 0 bases respectively, with 10 bases between them. CDR3 bases: TGTGCCAGCAGCCCACTAGGAAGCACAGATACGCAGTATTTT. Amino acids: CASSPLGSTDTQYF.

The chain joins TRBV7-6 to TRBJ2-1; TRBD2 agrees at 7 bases. There are 16 residues in the CDR3. Germline V lookup: CDR1 SGHVS, CDR2 FNYEAQ. V lost 2 bases and J lost 2; bases outside the gene matches: 6. In DNA, the CDR3 is TGTGCCAGCAGCTTATTCAAGGGACTAACCTACAATGAGCAGTTCTTC. Translating it yields CASSLFKGLTYNEQFF.

CDR3 nucleotides: TGTGCCAGCAGCTTAGCTTGGGCACCAGATACGCAGTATTTT. It specifies CASSLAWAPDTQYF. This sequence joins TRBV7-2 and TRBJ2-3; no firm D call. The V gene lost 0 bases and the J gene lost 4 bases, with 8 bases spanning the gap. The CDR3 is 14 amino acids. Per the germline V gene, CDR1 is SGHTA and CDR2 is FQGNSA.

This chain joins TRBV30 and TRBJ2-1; D not resolved. The germline gives CDR1 GTSNPN, CDR2 SVGIG (reference sequence). The CDR3 is 12 amino acids. V was clipped by 0 bases and J by 9 bases, with 9 bases between them. The CDR3 DNA is TGTGCCTGGAGTGTTCTAGACGGTGAGCAGTTCTTC. Its translation is CAWSVLDGEQFF.